The TCR beta chain under discussion was sequenced for a study of blood T cell repertoires in COVID-19. Across the study: Acute-phase and convalescent COVID-19 samples originated in the United States, Italy and Spain.

Only in-frame clones appear in the TCRdb table, and some are missing; sequencing was by immunoSEQ multiplex PCR. Here the sample spans 200,000 to 300,000 clones, roughly 84% being singletons. Worth noting for this clone: The sample has other DNA sequences that encode this CDR3 too.

Germline loops: CDR1 SGHTA, CDR2 FQGNSA. This CDR3 is built from 14 residues. Trimming at V came to 5 bases and at J to 2 bases, leaving 2 bases not matched to a gene. Sequenced material: peripheral blood. The clonotype was recovered from a man aged 40-49 years who had recovered from COVID-19. The rearrangement links TRBV7-2 to TRBJ2-2, with 7 bases aligning to TRBD2. The DNA for the CDR3 is TGTGCCAGCAGCCCGGGACTAAACACCGGGGAGCTGTTTTTT. It encodes CASSPGLNTGELFF.